The entry that follows covers one TCR beta chain sequence. The data were obtained in a study of OX40 agonist ivuxolimab in advanced cancers. Study context: Earlier anti-PD-1, anti-PD-L1 or anti-CTLA-4 therapy was permitted; about 38% had received some.

The protocol was immunoSEQ multiplex PCR, while the TCRdb copy is restricted to in-frame clones and leaves out a portion. In the table there are around 60,000 clones, 77% of which are singletons. Deletions cut 2 bases from V and 2 bases from J, with 6 bases between. The CDR3 spans 13 residues. Looked up from germline, CDR1 is MGHRA and CDR2 is YSYEKL. The receptor comes from an adult with an advanced solid tumor such as melanoma, head and neck, liver or kidney cancer. Specimen: CD4+ or CD8+ T cells sorted from blood, collected in a trial of the OX40 agonist ivuxolimab. This sequence joins TRBV4-1 and TRBJ2-5; D unresolved. DNA for the CDR3: TGCGCCAGCAGCCAAAGCAGACAAGAGACCCAGTACTTC. Translation: CASSQSRQETQYF.